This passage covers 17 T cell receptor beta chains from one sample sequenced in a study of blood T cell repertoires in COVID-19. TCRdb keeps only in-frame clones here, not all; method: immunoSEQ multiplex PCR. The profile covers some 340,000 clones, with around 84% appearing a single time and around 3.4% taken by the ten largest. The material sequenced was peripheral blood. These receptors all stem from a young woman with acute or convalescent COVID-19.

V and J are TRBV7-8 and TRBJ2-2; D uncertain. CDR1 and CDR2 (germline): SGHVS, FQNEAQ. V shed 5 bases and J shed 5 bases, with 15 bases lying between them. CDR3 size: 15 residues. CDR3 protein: CASSPLADITGELFF. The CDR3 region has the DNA TGTGCCAGCAGCCCCCTCGCTGACATAACCGGGGAGCTGTTTTTT. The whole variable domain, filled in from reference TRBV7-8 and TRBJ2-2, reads GAGVSQSPRYKVAKRGQDVALRCDPISGHVSLFWYQQALGQGPEFLTYFQNEAQLDKSGLPSDRFFAERPEGSVSTLKIQRTQQEDSAVYLCASSPLADITGELFFGEGSRLTVL.

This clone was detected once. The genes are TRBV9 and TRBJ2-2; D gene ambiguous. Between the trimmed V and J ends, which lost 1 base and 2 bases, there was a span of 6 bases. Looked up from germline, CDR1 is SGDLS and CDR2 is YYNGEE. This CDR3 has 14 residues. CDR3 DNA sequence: TGTGCCAGCAGCGTATCGGTTAACACCGGGGAGCTGTTTTTT. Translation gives CASSVSVNTGELFF. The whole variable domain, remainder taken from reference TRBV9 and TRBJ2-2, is DSGVTQTPKHLITATGQRVTLRCSPRSGDLSVYWYQQSLDQGLQFLIQYYNGEERAKGNILERFSAQQFPDLHSELNLSSLELGDSALYFCASSVSVNTGELFFGEGSRLTVL.

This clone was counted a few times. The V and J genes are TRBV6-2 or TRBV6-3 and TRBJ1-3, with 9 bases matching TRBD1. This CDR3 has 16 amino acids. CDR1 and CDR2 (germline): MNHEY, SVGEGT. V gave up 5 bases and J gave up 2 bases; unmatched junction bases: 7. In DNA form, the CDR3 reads TGTGCCAGCAGTGGCACGGGACAGGGTGCTGGAAACACCATATATTTT. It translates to CASSGTGQGAGNTIYF.

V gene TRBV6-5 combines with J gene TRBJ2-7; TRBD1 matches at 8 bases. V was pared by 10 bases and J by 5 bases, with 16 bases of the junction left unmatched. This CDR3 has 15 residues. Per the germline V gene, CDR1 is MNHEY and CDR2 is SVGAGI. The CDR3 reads CAKKKTGGSVNEQYF. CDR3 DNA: TGTGCCAAGAAAAAAACAGGGGGTTCCGTCAACGAGCAGTACTTC.

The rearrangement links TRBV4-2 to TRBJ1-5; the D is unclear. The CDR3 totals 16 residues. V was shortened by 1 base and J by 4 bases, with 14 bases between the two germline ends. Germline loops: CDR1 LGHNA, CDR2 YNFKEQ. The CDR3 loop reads CASSQGSKLPNQPQHF. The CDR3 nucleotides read TGTGCCAGCAGCCAAGGGTCGAAACTACCGAATCAGCCCCAGCATTTT.

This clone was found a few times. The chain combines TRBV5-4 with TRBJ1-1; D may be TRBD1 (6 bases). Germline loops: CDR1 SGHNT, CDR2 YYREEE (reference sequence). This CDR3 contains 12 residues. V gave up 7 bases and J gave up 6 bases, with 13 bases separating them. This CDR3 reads CASFPRGSEAFF. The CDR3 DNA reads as TGTGCCAGCTTCCCCAGGGGTTCTGAAGCTTTCTTT.

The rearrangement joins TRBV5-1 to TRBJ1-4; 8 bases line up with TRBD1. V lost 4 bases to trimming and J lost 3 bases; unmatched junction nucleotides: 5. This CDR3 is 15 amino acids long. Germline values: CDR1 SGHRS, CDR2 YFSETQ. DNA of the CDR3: TGCGCCAGCAGCCCCCAGGGGGCGGCTAATGAAAAACTGTTTTTT. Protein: CASSPQGAANEKLFF.

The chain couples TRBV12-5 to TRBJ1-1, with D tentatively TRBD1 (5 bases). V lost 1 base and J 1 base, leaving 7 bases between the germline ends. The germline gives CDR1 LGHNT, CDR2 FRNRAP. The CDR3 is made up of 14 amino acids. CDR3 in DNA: TGTGCTAGTGGTTTGGACGGGGGGAACACTGAAGCTTTCTTT. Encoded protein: CASGLDGGNTEAFF.

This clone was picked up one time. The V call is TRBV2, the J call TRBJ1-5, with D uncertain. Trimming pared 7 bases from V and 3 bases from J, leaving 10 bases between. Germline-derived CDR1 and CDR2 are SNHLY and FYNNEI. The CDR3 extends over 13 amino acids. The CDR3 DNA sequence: TGTGCCAGCACGAGGGAGAACAATCAGCCCCAGCATTTT. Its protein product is CASTRENNQPQHF.

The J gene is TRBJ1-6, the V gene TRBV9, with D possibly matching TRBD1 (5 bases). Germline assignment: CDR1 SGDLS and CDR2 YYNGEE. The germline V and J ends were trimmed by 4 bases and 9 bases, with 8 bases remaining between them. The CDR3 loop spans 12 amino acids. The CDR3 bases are TGTGCCAGCAGCAAAGGGGTTTCACCCCTCCACTTT. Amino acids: CASSKGVSPLHF.

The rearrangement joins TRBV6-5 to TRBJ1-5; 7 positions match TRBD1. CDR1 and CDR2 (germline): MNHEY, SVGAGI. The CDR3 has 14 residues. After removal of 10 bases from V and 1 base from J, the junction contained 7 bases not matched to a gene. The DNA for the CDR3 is TGTGCCACTTGCGAGACAGGGAGCAATCAGCCCCAGCATTTT. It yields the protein CATCETGSNQPQHF.

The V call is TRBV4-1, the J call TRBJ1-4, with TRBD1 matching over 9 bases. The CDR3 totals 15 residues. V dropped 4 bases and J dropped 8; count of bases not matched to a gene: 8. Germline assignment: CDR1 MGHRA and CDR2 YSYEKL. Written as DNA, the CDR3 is TGCGCCAGCAGCCCTCCGGGACAGGGAATAGAAAAACTGTTTTTT. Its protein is CASSPPGQGIEKLFF.

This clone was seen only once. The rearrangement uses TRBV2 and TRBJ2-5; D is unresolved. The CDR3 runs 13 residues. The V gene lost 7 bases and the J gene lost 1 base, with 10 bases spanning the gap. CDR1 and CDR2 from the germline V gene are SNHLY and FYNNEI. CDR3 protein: CASTGLRQETQYF. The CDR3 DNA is TGTGCCAGCACCGGTCTGCGCCAAGAGACCCAGTACTTC.

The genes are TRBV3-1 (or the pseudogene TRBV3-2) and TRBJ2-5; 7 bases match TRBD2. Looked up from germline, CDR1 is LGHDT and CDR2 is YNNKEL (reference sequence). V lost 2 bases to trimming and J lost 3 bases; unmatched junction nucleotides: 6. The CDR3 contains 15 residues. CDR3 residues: CASSQRLAAKETQYF. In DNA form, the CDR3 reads TGTGCCAGCAGCCAACGGCTAGCGGCGAAAGAGACCCAGTACTTC.

DNA for the CDR3: TGTGCCAGCAGCTTAGGTCTGAGGGCTTTGGAGACCCAGTACTTC. Residues: CASSLGLRALETQYF. The chain joins TRBV7-6 to TRBJ2-5; a weak D match, TRBD2 (5 bases). Germline lookup yields CDR1 SGHVS and CDR2 FNYEAQ. The CDR3 is 15 residues long. Trimming took off 1 base at V and 5 bases at J, with 14 bases between the two ends.

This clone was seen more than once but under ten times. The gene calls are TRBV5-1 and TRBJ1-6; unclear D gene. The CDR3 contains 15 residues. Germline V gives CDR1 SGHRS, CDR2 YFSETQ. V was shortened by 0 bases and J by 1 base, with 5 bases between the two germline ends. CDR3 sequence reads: CASSLETSYNSPLHF. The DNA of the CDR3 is TGCGCCAGCAGCTTGGAAACTTCCTATAATTCACCCCTCCACTTT. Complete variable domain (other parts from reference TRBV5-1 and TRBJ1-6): KAGVTQTPRYLIKTRGQQVTLSCSPISGHRSVSWYQQTPGQGLQFLFEYFSETQRNKGNFPGRFSGRQFSNSRSEMNVSTLELGDSALYLCASSLETSYNSPLHFGNGTRLTVT.

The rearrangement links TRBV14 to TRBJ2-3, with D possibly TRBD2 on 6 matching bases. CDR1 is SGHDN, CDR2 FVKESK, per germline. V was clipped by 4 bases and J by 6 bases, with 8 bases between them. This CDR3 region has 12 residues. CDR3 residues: CASSRRGDTQYF. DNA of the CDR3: TGTGCCAGCAGCCGACGGGGGGATACGCAGTATTTT.